These 2 T cell receptor beta chains were all obtained from the same sample, sequenced in a study of early T cells in non-severe SARS-CoV-2 infection. TCRdb reanalysed the 5' RACE reads using MiXCR and keeps one entry per CDR3 protein. The repertoire holds some 55,000 distinct CDR3 sequences, with more than 10% as singletons. Sequencing used whole blood, obtained at baseline. These receptors were collected from an adult who was a healthcare worker with PCR-confirmed SARS-CoV-2 infection or an uninfected control (not recorded which).

This clonotype is categorized as medium-sized (0.01 to 0.1%). The CDR3 coding sequence is TGTGCCAGCAGTGACGGACAGGGGGCAGATACGCAGTATTTT. Its translation is CASSDGQGADTQYF. V gene TRBV6-4 combines with J gene TRBJ2-3; TRBD1 matches 10 bases. The CDR3 covers 14 residues. The germline gives CDR1 MRHNA, CDR2 SNTAGT. The J segment lost 4 bases and the V segment lost 2 bases, leaving 0 bases of the junction unmatched.

This clonotype was recorded a few times. This rearrangement joins TRBV11-2 to TRBJ2-2, with TRBD2 identical over 10 bases. This CDR3 comprises 15 residues. V dropped 7 bases and J dropped 5; count of bases not matched to a gene: 7. Germline assignment: CDR1 SGHAT and CDR2 FQNNGV. CDR3 nucleotide sequence: TGTGCCAGCATAGGGGGACTAGCGTTAACCGGGGAGCTGTTTTTT. Amino acids: CASIGGLALTGELFF.